The 27 T cell receptor beta chains below all came from one sample that was sequenced in a study of graft-versus-host responses after intestinal transplantation. No antigen is known for these receptors. Sequencing used immunoSEQ multiplex PCR; TCRdb keeps in-frame clones, though not all of them. The top ten clones hold roughly 4% of a sample with about 70,000 clones, 90% of them seen once. Specimen: unstimulated CD8+ T cells sorted from spleen or lymph node cells, collected before transplant. These receptors all stem from a human donor who was the organ donor for an intestinal transplant.

The chain couples TRBV28 to TRBJ1-2; D is possibly TRBD1 (5 bases). CDR3 length: 14 amino acids. V shed 4 bases and J shed 6 bases, with 15 bases lying between them. Germline CDR1 is MDHEN and CDR2 is SYDVKM. The DNA of the CDR3 is TGTGCCAGCAGTTGGAGGACCTCGGGGGATGGCTACACCTTC. It specifies CASSWRTSGDGYTF.

The count of this clone is one. V gene TRBV5-6 combines with J gene TRBJ1-6; D possibly corresponds to TRBD1 (6 bases). The CDR3 runs 15 residues. With 4 bases removed from V and 7 bases from J, the gap between germline ends came to 15 bases. Germline V CDR1 and CDR2: SGHDT, YYEEEE. The CDR3, as DNA: TGTGCCAGCAGCGTTTCAGGGGCCACGAATTCACCCCTCCACTTT. Translation gives CASSVSGATNSPLHF.

The rearrangement uses TRBV29-1 and TRBJ1-2, with a weak D call TRBD1 (6 bases). The germline CDR1 and CDR2 sequences are SQVTM and ANQGSEA. This CDR3 region has 14 residues. Trimming removed 3 bases from V and 0 bases from J, with 11 bases in between. The DNA of the CDR3 is TGCAGCGTTGAGGACAGAACCACTAACTATGGCTACACCTTC. Translated, it gives CSVEDRTTNYGYTF.

CDR3 sequence (DNA): TGTGCCAGTGAAGGACCGCAAACAGGGGTCGGGGCCAACGTCCTGACTTTC. Translation gives CASEGPQTGVGANVLTF. The V gene is TRBV19, the J gene TRBJ2-6; TRBD1 agrees at 7 bases. With 8 bases clipped from V and 4 bases from J, the junction kept 14 bases outside the gene matches. This CDR3 has 17 residues. Germline V lookup: CDR1 LNHDA, CDR2 SQIVND (reference sequence).

The CDR3 nucleotides read TGTGCCAGCATTCACGGAGGGGGGGTCGGGCAGCCCCAGCATTTT. Amino acid sequence: CASIHGGGVGQPQHF. The chain uses TRBV6-1 and TRBJ1-5; D might be TRBD1 (6 bases). Germline lookup yields CDR1 MNHNS and CDR2 SASEGT. V was pared by 7 bases and J by 7 bases, with 20 bases between. The CDR3 totals 15 residues.

V gene TRBV4-1 combines with J gene TRBJ2-1; 7 bases agree with TRBD2. The CDR3 contains 14 residues. Germline V gene sequence: CDR1 MGHRA, CDR2 YSYEKL. Losses at the gene ends were 2 bases for V and 10 bases for J; bases not matched to a gene: 8. DNA for the CDR3: TGCGCCAGCAGCCAAACGACCCTTAGCGGGGAGCAGTTCTTC. It is translated as CASSQTTLSGEQFF.

The chain is built from TRBV7-9 and TRBJ1-2; D is unresolved. V lost 4 bases to trimming and J lost 4 bases, with 13 bases between them. Germline CDR1 reads SEHNR; CDR2 reads FQNEAQ (reference sequence). This CDR3 is built from 14 residues. DNA for the CDR3: TGTGCCAGCAGCTCACGACAAGAGATCTATGGCTACACCTTC. Its protein is CASSSRQEIYGYTF.

V and J are TRBV2 and TRBJ2-3; 8 positions agree with TRBD1. Germline V gene sequence: CDR1 SNHLY, CDR2 FYNNEI. The junction had 14 bases not matched to a gene; V was cut back by 9 bases and J by 3 bases. The CDR3 sequence is 16 residues long. This CDR3 reads CARSRQGPPNTDTQYF. The CDR3 DNA follows: TGTGCCAGATCCCGACAGGGGCCTCCTAATACAGATACGCAGTATTTT.

The V gene is TRBV28, the J gene TRBJ1-1; D is uncertain. The V end lost 1 base, the J end lost 5 bases, and 8 bases lay between the germline ends. The CDR3 contains 13 residues. Germline CDR1 MDHEN, CDR2 SYDVKM. The CDR3 loop reads CASSLSGKTEAFF. The DNA of the CDR3 is TGTGCCAGCAGTTTATCCGGGAAGACTGAAGCTTTCTTT.

The J gene is TRBJ2-7, the V gene TRBV2, with TRBD2 identical over 11 bases. The CDR3 runs to 16 residues. The germline CDR1 and CDR2 sequences are SNHLY and FYNNEI. Losses at the gene ends were 6 bases for V and 5 bases for J; bases not matched to a gene: 12. The CDR3: CASSYSGTSGDNEQYV. In nucleotides, the CDR3 is TGTGCCAGCAGCTACAGTGGGACTAGCGGTGATAACGAGCAGTACGTC.

This chain links TRBV28 with TRBJ1-1; 7 bases line up with TRBD1. The CDR3 is made up of 15 amino acids. CDR1 and CDR2 from the germline V gene are MDHEN and SYDVKM. Trimming removed 3 bases from V and 2 bases from J; junction bases left unmatched: 6. The CDR3 DNA reads as TGTGCCAGCAGTTTTAACAGGGGCCCCAACACTGAAGCTTTCTTT. As protein: CASSFNRGPNTEAFF.

The V gene is TRBV7-6, the J gene TRBJ2-1; 7 bases map to TRBD1. Germline V gives CDR1 SGHVS, CDR2 FNYEAQ. The CDR3 runs 16 residues. Trimming took 1 base from V and 4 from J; bases not matched to a gene: 7. CDR3 sequence (DNA): TGTGCCAGCAGCTTAGGTGGGGACAGTCAATACAATGAGCAGTTCTTC. Amino acids: CASSLGGDSQYNEQFF. The whole variable domain, remainder taken from reference TRBV7-6 and TRBJ2-1, is GAGVSQSPRYKVTKRGQDVALRCDPISGHVSLYWYRQALGQGPEFLTYFNYEAQQDKSGLPNDRFSAERPEGSISTLTIQRTEQRDSAMYRCASSLGGDSQYNEQFFGPGTRLTVL.

The chain is built from TRBV18 and TRBJ2-7, with D possibly called TRBD1 or TRBD2 (5 bases each). The CDR3 covers 15 residues. The germline V gene encodes CDR1 KGHSH and CDR2 LQKENI. V was clipped by 3 bases and J by 5 bases, with 17 bases between them. Written as DNA, the CDR3 is TGTGCCAGCTCACCTAATCCCCGTGGGGGACACGAGCAGTACGTC. This translates into CASSPNPRGGHEQYV.

This chain joins TRBV27 and TRBJ1-2, with 10 nucleotides matching TRBD1. V was clipped by 4 bases and J by 7 bases; unmatched bases: 9. CDR1 MNHEY and CDR2 SMNVEV come from the germline V gene (reference sequence). The CDR3 is 15 residues long. The CDR3 reads CASSSPRQGAIGYTF. CDR3 coding DNA: TGTGCCAGCAGTTCTCCGAGACAGGGGGCAATTGGCTACACCTTC.

This clone has more than one count but fewer than ten. V usage is TRBV6-4 and J usage is TRBJ2-3; 7 nucleotides line up with TRBD1. The CDR3 totals 14 residues. CDR1 is MRHNA and CDR2 is SNTAGT in the germline V gene. The trim removed 3 bases at V and 4 bases at J, leaving 4 bases unmatched. CDR3 bases: TGTGCCAGCAGTGAGACAGGGATCCCAGATACGCAGTATTTT. It yields the protein CASSETGIPDTQYF.

V is TRBV4-3 and J is TRBJ2-7; weak D call: TRBD1 (5 bases). CDR1 and CDR2 (germline): LGHNA, YSLEER. V was cut by 2 bases and J by 5 bases, with 13 bases left in between. The CDR3 totals 14 residues. As DNA, the CDR3 is TGCGCCAGCAGCCAAAAGACAGAAGTGGACGAGCAGTACGTC. Amino acid sequence: CASSQKTEVDEQYV.

The J gene is TRBJ1-6, the V gene TRBV11-2; the D gene is possibly TRBD1 (6 bases). Germline CDR1 SGHAT, CDR2 FQNNGV. CDR3 length: 17 residues. The V and J ends lost 3 bases and 7 bases respectively, with 19 bases between them. CDR3 DNA: TGTGCCAGCAGCTTCAGGGGCACGACAGACTTAAATTCACCCCTCCACTTT. Translated, it gives CASSFRGTTDLNSPLHF.

This chain uses TRBV7-3 with TRBJ2-1, with 9 bases identical to TRBD1. This CDR3 region has 18 residues. The germline CDR1 and CDR2 sequences are SGHTA and FQGTGA. Germline trimming cut 5 bases from V and 6 bases from J; bases unmatched to any gene: 17. The CDR3: CASSHSSVRQGVSNEQFF. The CDR3 region has the DNA TGTGCCAGCAGCCATTCCTCCGTACGACAGGGGGTTAGCAATGAGCAGTTCTTC.

The V call is TRBV25-1, the J call TRBJ1-2; a possible D gene is TRBD1 (5 bases). The CDR3 runs to 15 residues. The V gene lost 1 base and the J gene lost 3 bases, with 12 bases spanning the gap. Germline V lookup: CDR1 MGHDK, CDR2 SYGVNS. CDR3 protein: CASSESRQGDYGYTF. The CDR3 DNA is TGTGCCAGCAGTGAATCGCGGCAGGGTGACTATGGCTACACCTTC.

V is TRBV5-6 and J is TRBJ2-5; D perhaps matches TRBD1 (7 bases). The V end lost 4 bases, the J end lost 4 bases, and 20 bases lay between the germline ends. The CDR3 consists of 16 residues. CDR1 is SGHDT, CDR2 YYEEEE, per germline. The CDR3 DNA is TGTGCCAGCAGCCACGGACAGGAGGGGGGCGCAGAGACCCAGTACTTC. Residues: CASSHGQEGGAETQYF.

V usage is TRBV2 and J usage is TRBJ1-5; D is possibly TRBD1 (5 bases). CDR1 and CDR2 (germline): SNHLY, FYNNEI. CDR3 length: 15 amino acids. The V end lost 7 bases, the J end lost 4 bases, and 17 bases lay between the germline ends. Here the CDR3 reads CASISGQGINQPQHF. The DNA for the CDR3 is TGTGCCAGCATCAGCGGGCAGGGAATAAATCAGCCCCAGCATTTT.

This sequence joins TRBV6-1 and TRBJ2-7; possibly TRBD2 for D (5 bases). The CDR3 has 15 amino acids. In germline, CDR1 is MNHNS, CDR2 SASEGT. V was shortened by 7 bases and J by 2 bases, with 18 bases between the two germline ends. In nucleotides, the CDR3 is TGTGCCAGCACCCTCCGGGATGCCGAAACCTACGAGCAGTACGTC. It yields the protein CASTLRDAETYEQYV.

V and J are TRBV6-4 and TRBJ2-1; the D gene is possibly TRBD1 (5 bases). The CDR3 contains 15 residues. Germline assignment: CDR1 MRHNA and CDR2 SNTAGT. Between the trimmed V and J ends, which lost 6 bases and 3 bases, there was a span of 15 bases. The CDR3 protein is CASSPDSFGYNEQFF. Written as DNA, the CDR3 is TGTGCCAGCAGCCCCGACAGCTTCGGCTACAATGAGCAGTTCTTC.

This CDR3 reads CASRHRTSPYEQYV. CDR3 nucleotide sequence: TGCGCCAGCAGACATAGGACAAGTCCCTACGAGCAGTACGTC. This chain connects TRBV10-1 to TRBJ2-7; D is possibly TRBD1 (5 bases). CDR3 length: 14 residues. Trimming stripped 6 bases from V and 2 bases from J, with 14 bases between. Per the germline V gene, CDR1 is WNHNN and CDR2 is SYGVQD (reference sequence).

As for this clone: Compared with germline, one end of the junction differs, possibly owing to a read error. The chain joins TRBV2 to TRBJ2-1, with TRBD1 as a possible D gene (6 bases). CDR3 length: 13 amino acids. CDR1 is SNHLY, CDR2 FYNNEI, per germline. The DNA for the CDR3 is TGTGCCAGCAGAGAAGGACAGCTAAATGAGCAGTTCTTC. Translation: CASREGQLNEQFF.

This clone has just one count. The chain employs TRBV27 and TRBJ1-4; D perhaps matches TRBD1 (5 bases). Trimming pared 3 bases from V and 5 bases from J, leaving 13 bases between. Germline V lookup: CDR1 MNHEY, CDR2 SMNVEV (reference sequence). This CDR3 spans 15 amino acids. The CDR3 loop reads CASSFNGQGNEKLFF. The CDR3 nucleotides read TGTGCCAGCAGTTTTAATGGGCAGGGAAATGAAAAACTGTTTTTT.

The chain links TRBV11-2 to TRBJ2-1; TRBD1 agrees at 9 bases. Germline CDR1 is SGHAT and CDR2 is FQNNGV. After removal of 5 bases from V and 9 bases from J, the junction contained 17 bases not matched to a gene. The CDR3 has 17 amino acids. The CDR3 loop is CASSHRPGQGTGTEQFF. The CDR3, as DNA: TGTGCCAGCAGCCACCGTCCGGGACAGGGAACTGGTACTGAGCAGTTCTTC.